Sequencing of this TCR beta chain was carried out in a study of T cell repertoires in cytomegalovirus infection. On the study more broadly: In the study, CMV epitopes included recently identified HLA-C-restricted and well-studied HLA-B-restricted ones. It was the public TCR beta signatures that indicated both CMV infection and matching HLA type. The study, taken as a whole, reports: Ex vivo responses were dominated by HLA-C-restricted CMV-specific TCR beta clonotypes.

This clonotype was seen only once. Its target is unknown. The CDR3 consists of 16 residues. The junction had 10 bases not matched to a gene; V was cut back by 1 base and J by 7 bases. CDR1 is MNHEY, CDR2 SMNVEV, per germline (reference sequence). Each CDR3 protein is one row after TCRdb ran MiXCR on the reads. The table shows roughly 500,000 distinct CDR3 sequences, with about two fifths occurring only once. This clonotype was obtained from a human donor in good health (CMV status not recorded). Some clones in this sample may be carry-over from other donors' samples. The V and J genes are TRBV27 and TRBJ2-7; 10 bases agree with TRBD2. Specimen: cultured PBMCs, collected from culture after CMV antigen stimulation. The CDR3 spells CASSLFGLASGGEQYF. CDR3 bases: TGTGCCAGCAGTTTATTCGGTTTGGCTAGCGGGGGTGAGCAGTACTTC.